These 9 T cell receptor beta chains came from one sample sequenced in a study of T-cell reconstitution after alpha-beta-depleted transplantation in children. The library targeted TCRbeta and was prepared with unique molecular identifiers. Using its own MiXCR run on the PCR reads, TCRdb lists one record per CDR3 protein. Here the sample spans approximately 520,000 distinct CDR3 sequences, about 30% being singletons. The source was PBMCs from the stem cell graft donor, collected from the stem cell graft. Source of these receptors: a human donor who donated a stem cell graft to a child with aplastic anemia.

There are a few counts of this clonotype. The chain has TRBV7-9 and TRBJ2-7; 8 bases map to TRBD2. The germline V gene has CDR1 SEHNR and CDR2 FQNEAQ (reference sequence). V was pared by 5 bases and J by 0 bases, with 6 bases of the junction left unmatched. CDR3 length: 15 amino acids. The CDR3 nucleotides are TGTGCCAGCAGCCGATCCGGGACTAGCTCCTACGAGCAGTACTTC. Its protein is CASSRSGTSSYEQYF.

The genes are TRBV12-3 or TRBV12-4 and TRBJ2-2; the match to TRBD1 covers 8 bases. Germline trimming cut 2 bases from V and 3 bases from J; bases unmatched to any gene: 5. The CDR3 runs 16 residues. The CDR3 nucleotides read TGTGCCAGCAGTTTAATACAGGGGGTTTACACCGGGGAGCTGTTTTTT. Translation gives CASSLIQGVYTGELFF.

The gene calls are TRBV19 and TRBJ1-4; D unresolved. The V gene's germline CDR1 is LNHDA and CDR2 SQIVND (reference sequence). The CDR3 runs 14 residues. V dropped 2 bases and J dropped 3 bases, with 7 bases sitting between them. The CDR3 bases are TGTGCCAGTAGTATACCGGGATCTAATGAAAAACTGTTTTTT. It specifies CASSIPGSNEKLFF.

V gene TRBV7-7 combines with J gene TRBJ2-1; 8 bases agree with TRBD1. The CDR3 runs 14 residues. V shed 4 bases, J shed 6 bases, and the junction held 5 bases outside the gene matches. From germline, CDR1 is SSHAT and CDR2 FNYEAQ (reference sequence). DNA of the CDR3: TGTGCCAGCAGCTGGGACAGGACAGCCAATGAGCAGTTCTTC. Its translation: CASSWDRTANEQFF.

This sequence joins TRBV6-5 and TRBJ2-1; D gene ambiguous. Per the germline V gene, CDR1 is MNHEY and CDR2 is SVGAGI. The CDR3 is 18 residues long. V lost 2 bases and J lost 0, with 17 bases in between. DNA for the CDR3: TGTGCCAGCAGTTACAATCCTTTCGATTTCAGCTCCTACAATGAGCAGTTCTTC. Protein product: CASSYNPFDFSSYNEQFF.

The V call is TRBV11-2, the J call TRBJ2-7; weak D call: TRBD1 (5 bases). The CDR3 totals 15 residues. Trimming removed 8 bases from V and 0 bases from J, with 17 bases in between. CDR1 is SGHAT and CDR2 is FQNNGV in the germline V gene. CDR3 sequence reads: CASSRGGISSYEQYV. CDR3 sequence (DNA): TGTGCCAGCTCAAGGGGTGGGATTAGCTCCTACGAGCAGTACGTC.

The sample holds many counts of this clonotype. The junction departs from the called germline gene at one end, perhaps through a read error. The rearrangement joins TRBV5-1 to TRBJ2-5; D unresolved. CDR1 is SGHRS, CDR2 YFSETQ, per germline. This CDR3 is built from 11 residues. CDR3 coding DNA: TGTGCCAGCTCAGCCCAAGAGACCCAGTACTTC. As protein: CASSAQETQYF.

V is TRBV7-7 and J is TRBJ2-2; maybe TRBD2 (6 bases). The germline V gene encodes CDR1 SSHAT and CDR2 FNYEAQ (reference sequence). The CDR3 is made up of 16 amino acids. V shed 5 bases and J shed 7 bases, with 20 bases lying between them. CDR3 region: CASSPWSSGVGGELFF. The CDR3 nucleotides are TGTGCCAGCAGCCCCTGGAGTAGCGGAGTGGGCGGGGAGCTGTTTTTT.

This chain joins TRBV29-1 and TRBJ2-7; 11 bases align to TRBD2. The CDR3 is 14 amino acids. After removal of 6 bases from V and 6 bases from J, the junction contained 10 bases not matched to a gene. CDR1 is SQVTM and CDR2 is ANQGSEA in the germline V gene. This CDR3 is CSVGIAGGPAEQYF. CDR3 DNA: TGCAGCGTGGGGATAGCGGGAGGGCCAGCCGAGCAGTACTTC.